The 13 T cell receptor beta chains given below trace back to one sample, sequenced in a study of T cells after yellow fever vaccination. TCRdb re-called the 5' RACE reads through MiXCR, storing one row per CDR3 protein. The sample has about 130,000 distinct CDR3 sequences, around 7.4% seen once. The specimen was CD4+ T cells sorted from PBMCs, collected roughly 10 days after the first yellow fever vaccination. The source is a man younger than 35 who received the YFV17D yellow fever vaccine.

This clonotype occurred many times. The chain couples TRBV28 to TRBJ1-5, with TRBD1 matching 8 bases. CDR1 and CDR2 from the germline V gene are MDHEN and SYDVKM. The length of the CDR3 is 16 residues. The V and J ends lost 3 bases and 2 bases, in that order; junction bases with no gene match: 6. CDR3 coding DNA: TGTGCCAGCAGTTTCCCGGACAGGGTGGGCAATCAGCCCCAGCATTTT. Amino acids: CASSFPDRVGNQPQHF.

In the case of this clonotype: One end of the junction fails to match germline, which may point to a read error. J is TRBJ2-1 and V is TRBV5-1, with 8 bases matching TRBD2. Germline V gene data show CDR1 as SGHRS and CDR2 as YFSETQ. The CDR3 extends over 14 amino acids. CDR3 bases: TGCGCCAGCAGCAAGTGCGGGGGGAGCGATGAGCATTTCTTC. As protein: CASSKCGGSDEHFF.

In this sample, this clonotype turned up many times. CDR3 bases: TGTGCCAGCAGCCACCGCGGGGGGGCCTCCTACAATGAGCAGTTCTTC. It is translated as CASSHRGGASYNEQFF. The chain combines TRBV3-1 with TRBJ2-1; 9 nucleotides line up with TRBD2. Germline loops: CDR1 LGHDT, CDR2 YNNKEL (reference sequence). This CDR3 region has 16 residues. J lost 0 bases, V lost 3 bases, and 3 bases had no gene match.

This clonotype was seen ten or more times. The chain recombines TRBV3-1 with TRBJ2-1; D is unclear. Per germline, CDR1 LGHDT and CDR2 YNNKEL (reference sequence). The CDR3 totals 13 residues. Trimming removed 2 bases from V and 10 bases from J, with 12 bases in between. This CDR3 reads CASSQSRVSEQFF. The CDR3 DNA follows: TGTGCCAGCAGCCAATCAAGGGTGTCCGAGCAGTTCTTC.

There are many counts of this clonotype. The chain recombines TRBV6-4 with TRBJ1-5; 7 nucleotides line up with TRBD1. The CDR3 has 19 amino acids. V was pared by 6 bases and J by 1 base, with 18 bases of the junction left unmatched. CDR1 and CDR2 (germline): MRHNA, SNTAGT. As DNA, the CDR3 is TGTGCCAGCAGGTCCCGGGACAGCCGTGGATTTTCCAGCAATCAGCCCCAGCATTTT. It codes for CASRSRDSRGFSSNQPQHF.

This clonotype is a singleton in its sample. It may be a read error: a sequence one base away is much more abundant. The genes are TRBV28 and TRBJ1-2, with D tentatively TRBD1 (5 bases). Between the trimmed V and J ends, which lost 7 bases and 9 bases, there was a span of 15 bases. CDR3 length: 12 amino acids. The germline V gene encodes CDR1 MDHEN and CDR2 SYDVKM. The CDR3 coding sequence is TGTGCCAGCATAGAAGACGACAGTCGCTACACCTTC. Its protein product is CASIEDDSRYTF.

This clonotype came up many times. The chain joins TRBV20-1 to TRBJ2-3, with D uncertain. V dropped 7 bases and J dropped 2 bases, with 13 bases sitting between them. CDR3 length: 13 amino acids. Looked up from germline, CDR1 is DFQATT and CDR2 is SNEGSKA (reference sequence). DNA of the CDR3: TGCAGTGGCCCGTCAGGAGCCACAGATACGCAGTATTTT. Translating it yields CSGPSGATDTQYF.

This clonotype showed up many times. V and J are TRBV5-6 and TRBJ2-1; 11 bases map to TRBD2. This CDR3 is built from 20 residues. With V trimmed by 3 bases and J by 0 bases, 14 bases remained unmatched. Germline values: CDR1 SGHDT, CDR2 YYEEEE. CDR3 coding DNA: TGTGCCAGCAGCTGGGGGGCCGGGACTAGCGGCCTCAGCTCCTACAATGAGCAGTTCTTC. Its protein product is CASSWGAGTSGLSSYNEQFF.

This clonotype has just a few counts. This rearrangement joins TRBV7-6 to TRBJ2-5; 9 bases align to TRBD2. The CDR3 has 19 amino acids. Per the germline V gene, CDR1 is SGHVS and CDR2 is FNYEAQ. V lost 0 bases and J lost 5; bases outside the gene matches: 16. As DNA, the CDR3 is TGTGCCAGCAGCTTAGCTGGTCTTCGGAGCGGGGGGCCGGGGGAGACCCAGTACTTC. Translation gives CASSLAGLRSGGPGETQYF.

In this sample, this clonotype turned up many times. The chain employs TRBV9 and TRBJ1-1, with D uncertain. Looked up from germline, CDR1 is SGDLS and CDR2 is YYNGEE. The CDR3 spans 16 residues. Trimming pared 1 base from V and 1 base from J, leaving 14 bases between. The chain's CDR3 is CASSVFGGGKNTEAFF. The CDR3 DNA is TGTGCCAGCAGCGTATTTGGAGGAGGGAAGAACACTGAAGCTTTCTTT.

Ten or more counts support this clonotype. The CDR3 bases are TGTGCCAGCAGCTTGGCCACCGGGGAGCTGTTTTTT. Its protein is CASSLATGELFF. The chain has TRBV5-6 and TRBJ2-2; D unclear. The CDR3 is made up of 12 amino acids. The V end lost 0 bases, the J end lost 4 bases, and 1 base lay between the germline ends. Germline values: CDR1 SGHDT, CDR2 YYEEEE.

The table lists this clonotype with many counts. The chain uses TRBV7-2 and TRBJ1-6; D gene ambiguous. The germline V and J ends were trimmed by 4 bases and 8 bases, with 12 bases remaining between them. Germline V gene sequence: CDR1 SGHTA, CDR2 FQGNSA. This CDR3 is built from 14 residues. In DNA, the CDR3 is TGTGCCAGCAGCTGGGTTACAGTGGATTCACCCCTCCACTTT. Encoded protein: CASSWVTVDSPLHF.

This clonotype came up many times. The chain employs TRBV14 and TRBJ2-3, with D possibly TRBD2 on 6 matching bases. The CDR3 has 17 amino acids. CDR1 and CDR2 (germline): SGHDN, FVKESK. The ends were cut back, 1 base at V and 1 base at J, with 15 bases in the middle. In nucleotides, the CDR3 is TGTGCCAGCAGCCAAGCGTCGCGGGGTTGGGGCACAGATACGCAGTATTTT. This codes for CASSQASRGWGTDTQYF.